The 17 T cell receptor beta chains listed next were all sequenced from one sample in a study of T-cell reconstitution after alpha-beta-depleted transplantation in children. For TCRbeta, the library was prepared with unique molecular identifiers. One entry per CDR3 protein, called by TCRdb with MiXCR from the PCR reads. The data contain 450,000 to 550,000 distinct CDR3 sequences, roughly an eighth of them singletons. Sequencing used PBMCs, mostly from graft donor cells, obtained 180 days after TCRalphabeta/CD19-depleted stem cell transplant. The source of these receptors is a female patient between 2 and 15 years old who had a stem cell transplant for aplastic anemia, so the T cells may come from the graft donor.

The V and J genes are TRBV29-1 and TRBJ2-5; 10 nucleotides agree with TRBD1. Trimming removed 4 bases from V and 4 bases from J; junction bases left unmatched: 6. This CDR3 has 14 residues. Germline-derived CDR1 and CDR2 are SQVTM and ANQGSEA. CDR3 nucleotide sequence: TGCAGCGTTGCCGGGACAGGGGACCGAGAGACCCAGTACTTC. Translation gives CSVAGTGDRETQYF.

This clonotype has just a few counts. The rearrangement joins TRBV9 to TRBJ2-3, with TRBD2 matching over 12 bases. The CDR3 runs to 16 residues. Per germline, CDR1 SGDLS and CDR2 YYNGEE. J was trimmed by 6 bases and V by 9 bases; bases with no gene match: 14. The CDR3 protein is CATSEGLAGGLDTQYF. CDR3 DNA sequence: TGTGCCACCTCGGAGGGGCTAGCGGGAGGGCTTGATACGCAGTATTTT.

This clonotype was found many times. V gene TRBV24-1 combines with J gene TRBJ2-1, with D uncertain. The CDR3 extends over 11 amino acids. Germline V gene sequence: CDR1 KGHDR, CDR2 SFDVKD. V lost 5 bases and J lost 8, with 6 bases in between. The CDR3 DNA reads TGTGCCACCAGTGGTCGCCATGAGCAGTTCTTC. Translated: CATSGRHEQFF.

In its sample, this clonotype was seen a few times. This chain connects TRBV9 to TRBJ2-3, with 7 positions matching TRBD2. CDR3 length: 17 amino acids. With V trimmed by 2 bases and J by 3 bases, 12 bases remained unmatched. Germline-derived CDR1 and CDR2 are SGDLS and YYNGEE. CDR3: CASSVPVAGARTDTQYF. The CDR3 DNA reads TGTGCCAGCAGCGTTCCGGTGGCGGGAGCTAGGACAGATACGCAGTATTTT.

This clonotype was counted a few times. The CDR3 protein is CASSRGASSYNEQFF. CDR3 in DNA: TGTGCCAGTAGTAGGGGGGCCTCTTCCTACAATGAGCAGTTCTTC. The chain has TRBV19 and TRBJ2-1, with D perhaps being TRBD1 or TRBD2 (6 bases each). The CDR3 has 15 amino acids. CDR1 and CDR2 (germline): LNHDA, SQIVND (reference sequence). V was cut by 4 bases and J by 1 base, with 11 bases left in between.

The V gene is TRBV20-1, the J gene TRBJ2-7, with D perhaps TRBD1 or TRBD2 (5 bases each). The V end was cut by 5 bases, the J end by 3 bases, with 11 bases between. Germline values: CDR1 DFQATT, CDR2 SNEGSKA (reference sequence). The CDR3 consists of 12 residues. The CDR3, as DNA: TGCAGTGCTCACGGGACGGGCTACGAGCAGTACTTC. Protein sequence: CSAHGTGYEQYF.

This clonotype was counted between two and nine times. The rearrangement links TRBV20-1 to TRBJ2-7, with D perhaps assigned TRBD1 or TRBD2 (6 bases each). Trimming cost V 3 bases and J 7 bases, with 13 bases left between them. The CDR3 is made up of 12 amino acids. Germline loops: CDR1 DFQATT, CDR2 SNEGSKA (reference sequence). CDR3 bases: TGCAGTGCTAGTATTGGGGGGCGGGAGCAGTACTTC. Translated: CSASIGGREQYF.

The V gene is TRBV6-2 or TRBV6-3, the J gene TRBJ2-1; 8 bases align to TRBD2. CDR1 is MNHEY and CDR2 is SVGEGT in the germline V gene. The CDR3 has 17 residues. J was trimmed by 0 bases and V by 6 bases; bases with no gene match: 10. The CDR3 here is CASRSYEAGASYNEQFF. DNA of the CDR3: TGTGCCAGCAGATCCTACGAAGCGGGAGCCTCCTACAATGAGCAGTTCTTC.

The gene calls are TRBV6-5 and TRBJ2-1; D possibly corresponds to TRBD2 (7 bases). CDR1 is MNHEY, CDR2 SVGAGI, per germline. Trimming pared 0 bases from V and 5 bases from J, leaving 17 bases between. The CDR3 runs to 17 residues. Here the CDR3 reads CASSYSLGGGPHNEQFF. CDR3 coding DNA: TGTGCCAGCAGTTACTCATTAGGGGGAGGGCCCCACAATGAGCAGTTCTTC.

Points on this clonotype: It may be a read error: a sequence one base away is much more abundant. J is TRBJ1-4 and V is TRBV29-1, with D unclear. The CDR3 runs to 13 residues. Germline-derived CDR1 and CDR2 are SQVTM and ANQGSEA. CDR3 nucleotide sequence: TGCAGCGTTGTTCCGGGTCCGGATGAAGAACTGTTTTTT. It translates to CSVVPGPDEELFF.

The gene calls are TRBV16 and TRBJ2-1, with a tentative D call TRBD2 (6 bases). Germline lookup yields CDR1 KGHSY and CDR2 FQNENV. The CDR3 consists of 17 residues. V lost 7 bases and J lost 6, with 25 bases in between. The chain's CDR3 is CASTHPTRGVRGNEQFF. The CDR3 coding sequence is TGTGCCAGCACCCACCCTACCCGCGGGGTGAGAGGCAATGAGCAGTTCTTC.

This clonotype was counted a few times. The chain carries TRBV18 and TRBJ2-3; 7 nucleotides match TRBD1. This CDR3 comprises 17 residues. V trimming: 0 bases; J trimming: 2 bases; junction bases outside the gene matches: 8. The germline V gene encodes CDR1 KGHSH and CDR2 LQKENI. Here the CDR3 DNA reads TGTGCCAGCTCACCACCCACAGGGGTTTTGGACACAGATACGCAGTATTTT. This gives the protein CASSPPTGVLDTDTQYF.

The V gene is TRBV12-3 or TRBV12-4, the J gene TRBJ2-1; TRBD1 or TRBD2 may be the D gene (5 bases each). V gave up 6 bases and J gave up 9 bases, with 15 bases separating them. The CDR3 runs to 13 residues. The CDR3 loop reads CASSTGRAFEQFF. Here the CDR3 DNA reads TGTGCCAGCAGCACGGGACGGGCGTTTGAGCAGTTCTTC.

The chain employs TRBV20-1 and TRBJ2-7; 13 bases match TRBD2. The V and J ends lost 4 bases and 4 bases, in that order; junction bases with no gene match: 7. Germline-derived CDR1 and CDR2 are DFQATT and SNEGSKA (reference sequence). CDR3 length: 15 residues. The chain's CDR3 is CSATKTSGRRYEQYF. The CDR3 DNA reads TGCAGTGCTACTAAGACTAGCGGGAGGAGGTACGAGCAGTACTTC.

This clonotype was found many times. Here the CDR3 reads CASSLRSPGSQETQYF. CDR3 nucleotides: TGTGCCAGCAGCTTAAGGAGCCCAGGGAGCCAAGAGACCCAGTACTTC. This chain links TRBV7-9 with TRBJ2-5; either TRBD1 or TRBD2 may fit D (5 bases each). CDR3 length: 16 amino acids. Germline V lookup: CDR1 SEHNR, CDR2 FQNEAQ (reference sequence). V gave up 2 bases and J gave up 1 base, with 14 bases separating them.

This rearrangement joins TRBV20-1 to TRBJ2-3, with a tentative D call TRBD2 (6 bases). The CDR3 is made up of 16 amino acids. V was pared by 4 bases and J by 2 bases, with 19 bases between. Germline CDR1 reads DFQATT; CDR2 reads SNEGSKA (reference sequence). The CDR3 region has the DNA TGCAGTGCTAAGTACCAGGCTAGCGTGCCCACAGATACGCAGTATTTT. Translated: CSAKYQASVPTDTQYF.

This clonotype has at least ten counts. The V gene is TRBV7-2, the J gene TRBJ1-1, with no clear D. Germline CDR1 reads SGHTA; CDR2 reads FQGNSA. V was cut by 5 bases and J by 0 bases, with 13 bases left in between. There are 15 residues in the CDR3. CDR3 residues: CASSARQTLNTEAFF. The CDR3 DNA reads TGTGCCAGCAGCGCCCGGCAGACTTTGAACACTGAAGCTTTCTTT.